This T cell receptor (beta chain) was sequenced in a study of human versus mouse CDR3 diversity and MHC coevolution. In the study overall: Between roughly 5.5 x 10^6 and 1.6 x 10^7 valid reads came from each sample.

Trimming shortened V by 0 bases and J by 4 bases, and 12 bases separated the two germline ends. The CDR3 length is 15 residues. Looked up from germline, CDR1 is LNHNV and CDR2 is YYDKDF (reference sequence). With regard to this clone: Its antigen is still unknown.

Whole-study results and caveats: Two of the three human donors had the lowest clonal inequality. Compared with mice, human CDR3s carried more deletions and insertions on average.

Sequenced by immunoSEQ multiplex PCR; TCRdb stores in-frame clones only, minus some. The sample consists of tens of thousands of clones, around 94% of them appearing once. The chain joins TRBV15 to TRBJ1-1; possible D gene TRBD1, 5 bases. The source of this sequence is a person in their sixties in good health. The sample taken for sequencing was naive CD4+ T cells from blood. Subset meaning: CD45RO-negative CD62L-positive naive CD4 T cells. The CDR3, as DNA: TGTGCCACCAGCAGAGATCCGGGGGTGGGCACTGAAGCTTTCTTT. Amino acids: CATSRDPGVGTEAFF.